This entry features one T cell receptor beta chain sequence. The V gene's germline CDR1 is PRHDT and CDR2 FYEKMQ (reference sequence). The CDR3 contains 16 residues. Trimming took 5 bases from V and 4 from J; bases not matched to a gene: 10. This specimen belongs to a study of blood T cell repertoires in COVID-19. In the study overall: The origin of the acute and convalescent COVID-19 samples was the United States, Italy and Spain. PBMCs, B-cell-depleted T cells, or T cells were the source of the cDNA or gDNA that made up the material.

In terms of age and location, participants ranged from roughly 18 to 100 years and lived in about two dozen US areas. Produced via immunoSEQ multiplex PCR; TCRdb's table is partial and in-frame only. The sample consists of over 350,000 clones, 87% of them appearing once. The gene calls are TRBV13 and TRBJ1-4, with 7 bases identical to TRBD1. This receptor was obtained from a woman aged 18-35 years with acute COVID-19. The sample consisted of PBMCs or T cells enriched from blood (not recorded which). The DNA for the CDR3 is TGTGCCAGCAGCACATCACAGGGGCCGCTTAATGAAAAACTGTTTTTT. Its protein is CASSTSQGPLNEKLFF.